Below are 18 T cell receptor beta chains sequenced from a single sample in a study of T cells in Graves' hyperthyroidism and ophthalmopathy (dated by TCRdb to about 2019). The method behind the library was multiplex PCR. For sequencing, an Illumina HiSeq 2000 was employed. The TCR beta CDR3 regions were amplified from the RNA transcripts. The first round of RT-PCR for the TCR CDR3 was performed with the HTBI primer set and the Qiagen OneStep RT-PCR kit. In TCRdb, the public reads were trimmed at Q25 with fastp and aligned with MiXCR, with productive beta chains retained. Each record represents a unique CDR3 protein, reported with the most common genes and DNA among its rows. Across this sample there are about 260,000 distinct CDR3 sequences, with around 25% seen only once. The ten largest clones add up to over 25% of the sample. Sequenced sample: blood. Receptor source: a man aged 35 to 55 with Graves' hyperthyroidism that later progressed to Graves' ophthalmopathy.

The sample holds many counts of this clonotype. The chain joins TRBV30 to TRBJ2-7; D is unresolved. The CDR3 extends over 15 amino acids. Germline values: CDR1 GTSNPN, CDR2 SVGIG (reference sequence). V was pared by 0 bases and J by 3 bases, with 15 bases between. The chain's CDR3 is CAWSVSGDVRYEQYF. Here the CDR3 DNA reads TGTGCCTGGAGTGTCTCAGGAGACGTCCGCTACGAGCAGTACTTC.

Many counts were recorded for this clonotype. The rearrangement joins TRBV30 to TRBJ2-2, with TRBD2 identical over 8 bases. Germline V lookup: CDR1 GTSNPN, CDR2 SVGIG (reference sequence). With V trimmed by 5 bases and J by 7 bases, 12 bases remained unmatched. The CDR3 has 15 residues. Here the CDR3 reads CAWVKSGRGLGELFF. In DNA, the CDR3 is TGTGCCTGGGTGAAGAGCGGGAGAGGGCTCGGGGAGCTGTTTTTT. Variable domain in full (rest from reference TRBV30 and TRBJ2-2): SQTIHQWPATLVQPVGSPLSLECTVEGTSNPNLYWYRQAAGRGLQLLFYSVGIGQISSEVPQNLSASRPQDRQFILSSKKLLLSDSGFYLCAWVKSGRGLGELFFGEGSRLTVL.

This clonotype was found many times. The chain has TRBV12-5 and TRBJ2-7; tentatively, D is TRBD1 (5 bases). CDR1 LGHNT and CDR2 FRNRAP come from the germline V gene. Trimming took off 3 bases at V and 9 bases at J, with 24 bases between the two ends. The CDR3 spans 16 residues. The CDR3 region has the DNA TGTGCTAGTGGTTTACAACCGACAGTCCCCCTTACTTGGCAGTACTTC. It is translated as CASGLQPTVPLTWQYF.

This clonotype was seen only a few times. This chain connects TRBV5-1 to TRBJ2-5; D is ambiguous. CDR3 length: 16 amino acids. The V gene's germline CDR1 is SGHRS and CDR2 YFSETQ. Trimming shortened V by 4 bases and J by 5 bases, and 21 bases separated the two germline ends. Here the CDR3 DNA reads TGCGCCAGCAGCCTTCCGGTTGTTAGGGTAGAGGAGACCCAGTACTTC. Translating it yields CASSLPVVRVEETQYF.

This clonotype was detected ten times or more. The chain recombines TRBV12-3 or TRBV12-4 with TRBJ2-7, with 7 bases that match TRBD1. V lost 5 bases and J lost 2; bases outside the gene matches: 18. This CDR3 region has 18 residues. This chain's CDR3 is CASSLRGRLTARTYEQYF. The CDR3, as DNA: TGTGCCAGCAGTCTGAGGGGGCGCCTGACAGCGAGAACCTACGAGCAGTACTTC.

Only one count was recorded for this clonotype. This sequence joins TRBV6-1 and TRBJ1-1; the D is unclear. The CDR3 is 12 amino acids. Germline V gene sequence: CDR1 MNHNS, CDR2 SASEGT. V was cut by 3 bases and J by 4 bases, with 6 bases left in between. CDR3 sequence (DNA): TGTGCCAGCAGTGAGGGTTCCACTGAAGCTTTCTTT. It encodes CASSEGSTEAFF.

This clonotype was seen many times. The V call is TRBV7-9, the J call TRBJ2-2; D tentatively fits TRBD1 or TRBD2 (5 bases each). Germline V gene sequence: CDR1 SEHNR, CDR2 FQNEAQ (reference sequence). The germline V and J ends were trimmed by 6 bases and 5 bases, with 16 bases remaining between them. The CDR3 runs 15 residues. This CDR3 reads CASRPGTALTGELFF. Written as DNA, the CDR3 is TGTGCCAGCAGACCCGGGACGGCCCTGACCGGGGAGCTGTTTTTT. Based on the CDR3 plus reference TRBV7-9 and TRBJ2-2, the full variable domain is DTGVSQNPRHKITKRGQNVTFRCDPISEHNRLYWYRQTLGQGPEFLTYFQNEAQLEKSRLLSDRFSAERPKGSFSTLEIQRTEQGDSAMYLCASRPGTALTGELFFGEGSRLTVL.

The chain uses TRBV29-1 and TRBJ2-5; D gene uncertain. V was shortened by 6 bases and J by 3 bases, with 14 bases between the two germline ends. Germline-derived CDR1 and CDR2 are SQVTM and ANQGSEA. The CDR3 is 13 amino acids. In DNA, the CDR3 is TGCAGCGTCCCCAAAGGGCCAGAAGAGACCCAGTACTTC. It translates to CSVPKGPEETQYF. The whole variable domain, filled in from reference TRBV29-1 and TRBJ2-5, reads SAVISQKPSRDICQRGTSLTIQCQVDSQVTMMFWYRQQPGQSLTLIATANQGSEATYESGFVIDKFPISRPNLTFSTLTVSNMSPEDSSIYLCSVPKGPEETQYFGPGTRLLVL.

This rearrangement joins TRBV7-2 to TRBJ1-1, with no clear D. There are 13 residues in the CDR3. CDR1 and CDR2 (germline): SGHTA, FQGNSA. Trimming removed 2 bases at V and 4 bases at J, with 8 bases between. The CDR3 region has the DNA TGTGCCAGCAGCTTAAAAACGGGCACTGAAGCTTTCTTT. Its protein product is CASSLKTGTEAFF.

This clonotype was recorded many times. This sequence joins TRBV10-3 and TRBJ1-1, with D possibly matching TRBD1 (5 bases). The CDR3 runs 14 residues. V lost 2 bases, J lost 2 bases, and 9 bases lay in between. Germline CDR1 and CDR2: ENHRY and SYGVKD. CDR3 amino acids: CAISEGRVNTEAFF. The DNA for the CDR3 is TGTGCCATCAGTGAGGGCAGGGTTAACACTGAAGCTTTCTTT.

This sequence joins TRBV15 and TRBJ2-7; 12 positions match TRBD2. Germline V gene lookup returns CDR1 LNHNV and CDR2 YYDKDF (reference sequence). The CDR3 length is 16 residues. Germline trimming cut 4 bases from V and 9 bases from J; bases unmatched to any gene: 13. CDR3 in amino acids: CATSTFDALAGGWQYF. The CDR3, as DNA: TGTGCCACCAGCACCTTTGATGCACTAGCGGGAGGTTGGCAGTACTTC.

The rearrangement links TRBV5-1 to TRBJ1-1; D perhaps matches TRBD1 (5 bases). Germline-derived CDR1 and CDR2 are SGHRS and YFSETQ. Trimming removed 4 bases from V and 4 bases from J, with 23 bases in between. The CDR3 is 17 amino acids. The CDR3 loop reads CASSLEFPRGAGTEAFF. The CDR3 nucleotides are TGCGCCAGCAGCCTGGAGTTTCCAAGGGGCGCGGGCACTGAAGCTTTCTTT.

This clonotype was picked up many times. DNA for the CDR3: TGTGCCAGCAGTGACAGGGGCCACGAGCAGTACTTC. The encoded protein is CASSDRGHEQYF. The chain uses TRBV25-1 and TRBJ2-7; TRBD1 might be the D (6 bases). V shed 3 bases and J shed 5 bases, with 8 bases lying between them. The CDR3 consists of 12 residues. Germline V gene lookup returns CDR1 MGHDK and CDR2 SYGVNS.

There are many counts of this clonotype. The gene calls are TRBV12-3 or TRBV12-4 and TRBJ2-7, with D possibly called TRBD1 or TRBD2 (5 bases each). The CDR3 spans 15 residues. V lost 1 base and J 1 base, leaving 11 bases between the germline ends. Here the CDR3 reads CASSLDGAASYEQYF. CDR3 DNA sequence: TGTGCCAGCAGTTTAGACGGGGCGGCGTCCTACGAGCAGTACTTC.

This clonotype appeared many times. The gene calls are TRBV9 and TRBJ1-2; TRBD1 matches 7 bases. The germline V gene encodes CDR1 SGDLS and CDR2 YYNGEE. The CDR3 has 13 amino acids. V dropped 1 base and J dropped 13; count of bases not matched to a gene: 10. The CDR3 bases are TGTGCCAGCAGCGTAAAGACAGGGATTATTCCCACCTTC. Translation: CASSVKTGIIPTF.

The V and J genes are TRBV7-9 and TRBJ2-7; D remains unclear. Trimming shortened V by 5 bases and J by 5 bases, and 7 bases separated the two germline ends. The CDR3 contains 11 residues. Germline values: CDR1 SEHNR, CDR2 FQNEAQ (reference sequence). The CDR3 region is CASSRDNEQYF. CDR3 sequence (DNA): TGTGCCAGCAGCCGTGACAACGAGCAGTACTTC. Full variable domain (remainder filled in from reference TRBV7-9 and TRBJ2-7): DTGVSQNPRHKITKRGQNVTFRCDPISEHNRLYWYRQTLGQGPEFLTYFQNEAQLEKSRLLSDRFSAERPKGSFSTLEIQRTEQGDSAMYLCASSRDNEQYFGPGTRLTVT.

The table lists this clonotype with many counts. The CDR3 nucleotides are TGTGCCAGCAGTCTACCCAGGGCAGAGACCCAGTACTTC. It encodes CASSLPRAETQYF. The V gene is TRBV28, the J gene TRBJ2-5; TRBD1 is a possible D gene (5 bases). V lost 5 bases and J 4 bases, leaving 11 bases between the germline ends. The CDR3 contains 13 residues. Germline values: CDR1 MDHEN, CDR2 SYDVKM.

This chain links TRBV20-1 with TRBJ2-1, with 10 positions matching TRBD1. The CDR3 covers 16 residues. V was pared by 6 bases and J by 0 bases, with 8 bases of the junction left unmatched. Germline CDR1 and CDR2: DFQATT and SNEGSKA (reference sequence). The CDR3 sequence: CSATDRGSSSYNEQFF. The CDR3 bases are TGCAGTGCCACGGACAGGGGGTCTAGCTCCTACAATGAGCAGTTCTTC.